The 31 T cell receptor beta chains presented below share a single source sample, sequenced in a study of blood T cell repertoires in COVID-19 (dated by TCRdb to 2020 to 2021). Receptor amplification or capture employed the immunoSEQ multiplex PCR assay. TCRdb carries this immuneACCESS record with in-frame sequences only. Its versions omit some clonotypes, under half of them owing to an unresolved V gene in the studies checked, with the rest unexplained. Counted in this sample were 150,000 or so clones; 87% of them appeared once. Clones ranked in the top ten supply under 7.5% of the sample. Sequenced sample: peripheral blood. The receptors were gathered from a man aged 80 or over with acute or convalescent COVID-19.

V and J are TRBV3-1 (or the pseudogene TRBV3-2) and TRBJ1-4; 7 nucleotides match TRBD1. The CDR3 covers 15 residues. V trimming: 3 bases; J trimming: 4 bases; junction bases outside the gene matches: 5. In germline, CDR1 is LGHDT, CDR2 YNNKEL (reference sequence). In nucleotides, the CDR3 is TGTGCCAGCAGCCATCGGACAGGCAATAATGAAAAACTGTTTTTT. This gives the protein CASSHRTGNNEKLFF.

The DNA for the CDR3 is TGTGCCAGCAGTGAAGGAAGGACAGGGATGACCGGGGAGCTGTTTTTT. Its protein is CASSEGRTGMTGELFF. The chain recombines TRBV2 with TRBJ2-2; 8 bases map to TRBD1. V was clipped by 1 base and J by 5 bases; unmatched bases: 6. From germline, CDR1 is SNHLY and CDR2 FYNNEI. There are 16 residues in the CDR3.

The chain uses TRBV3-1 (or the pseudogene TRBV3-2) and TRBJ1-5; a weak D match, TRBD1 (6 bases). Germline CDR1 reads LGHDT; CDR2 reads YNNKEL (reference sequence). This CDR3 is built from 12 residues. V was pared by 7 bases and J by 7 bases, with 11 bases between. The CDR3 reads CASNQGTQPQHF. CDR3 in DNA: TGTGCCAGCAATCAGGGGACGCAGCCCCAGCATTTT.

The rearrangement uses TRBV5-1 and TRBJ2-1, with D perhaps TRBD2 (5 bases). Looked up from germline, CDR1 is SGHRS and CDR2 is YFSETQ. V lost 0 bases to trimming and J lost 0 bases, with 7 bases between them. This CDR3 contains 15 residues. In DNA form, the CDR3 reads TGCGCCAGCAGCTTGGAGGGAGTCTCCTACAATGAGCAGTTCTTC. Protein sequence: CASSLEGVSYNEQFF.

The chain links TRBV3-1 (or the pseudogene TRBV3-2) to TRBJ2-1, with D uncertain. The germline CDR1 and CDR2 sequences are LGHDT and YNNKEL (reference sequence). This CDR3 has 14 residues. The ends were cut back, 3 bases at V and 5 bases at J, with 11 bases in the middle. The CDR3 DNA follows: TGTGCCAGCAGCCAGTTAGAAGTGCACAATGAGCAGTTCTTC. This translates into CASSQLEVHNEQFF.

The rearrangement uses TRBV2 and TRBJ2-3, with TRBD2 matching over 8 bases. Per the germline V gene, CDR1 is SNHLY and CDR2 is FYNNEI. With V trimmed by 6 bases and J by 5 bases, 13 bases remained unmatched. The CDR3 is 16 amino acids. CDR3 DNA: TGTGCCAGCAGGATAGACCCGGGACTAGTCGTAGATACGCAGTATTTT. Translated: CASRIDPGLVVDTQYF.

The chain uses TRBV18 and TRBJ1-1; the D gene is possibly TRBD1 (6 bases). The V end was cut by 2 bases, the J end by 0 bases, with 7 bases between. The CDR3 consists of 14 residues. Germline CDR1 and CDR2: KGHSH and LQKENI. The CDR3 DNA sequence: TGTGCCAGCTCACCAACAGGGCTGAACACTGAAGCTTTCTTT. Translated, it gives CASSPTGLNTEAFF.

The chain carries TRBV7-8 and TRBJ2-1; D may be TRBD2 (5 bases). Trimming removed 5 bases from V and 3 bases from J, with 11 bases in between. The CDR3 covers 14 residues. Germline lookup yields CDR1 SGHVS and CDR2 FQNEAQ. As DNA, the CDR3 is TGTGCCAGCAGCCCGCTAGCCAACTACAATGAGCAGTTCTTC. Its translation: CASSPLANYNEQFF.

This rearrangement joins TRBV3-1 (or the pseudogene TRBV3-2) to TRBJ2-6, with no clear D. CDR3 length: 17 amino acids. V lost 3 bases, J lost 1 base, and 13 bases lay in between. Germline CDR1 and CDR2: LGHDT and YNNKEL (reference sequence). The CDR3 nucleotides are TGTGCCAGCAGCCAGGCCGGGTTCCGGTCTGGGGCCAACGTCCTGACTTTC. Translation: CASSQAGFRSGANVLTF.

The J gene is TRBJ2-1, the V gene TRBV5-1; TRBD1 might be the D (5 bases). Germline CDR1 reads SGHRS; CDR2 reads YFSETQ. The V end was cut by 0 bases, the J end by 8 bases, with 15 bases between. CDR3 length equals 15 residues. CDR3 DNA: TGCGCCAGCAGCTTGGCGGACATCAGGCTCCATGAGCAGTTCTTC. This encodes CASSLADIRLHEQFF.

The CDR3 bases are TGTGCCAGCAGAACAGAGTGGGGGGCCTACGAGCAGTACTTC. It translates to CASRTEWGAYEQYF. The chain joins TRBV6-5 to TRBJ2-7, with D perhaps TRBD2 (6 bases). V gave up 6 bases and J gave up 2 bases, with 14 bases separating them. Germline values: CDR1 MNHEY, CDR2 SVGAGI. The CDR3 extends over 14 amino acids.

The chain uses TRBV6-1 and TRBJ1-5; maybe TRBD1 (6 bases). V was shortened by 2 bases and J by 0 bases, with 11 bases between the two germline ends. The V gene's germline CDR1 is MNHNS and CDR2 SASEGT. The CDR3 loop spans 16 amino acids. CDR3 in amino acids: CASSERGGASNQPQHF. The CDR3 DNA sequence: TGTGCCAGCAGTGAAAGGGGGGGGGCTAGCAATCAGCCCCAGCATTTT.

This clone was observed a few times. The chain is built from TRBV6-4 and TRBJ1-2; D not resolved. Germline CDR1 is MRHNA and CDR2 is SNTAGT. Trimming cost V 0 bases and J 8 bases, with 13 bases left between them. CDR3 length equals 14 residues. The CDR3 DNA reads TGTGCCAGCAGTGACTCGGTGGGCCCAGGCGGCTACACCTTC. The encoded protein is CASSDSVGPGGYTF.

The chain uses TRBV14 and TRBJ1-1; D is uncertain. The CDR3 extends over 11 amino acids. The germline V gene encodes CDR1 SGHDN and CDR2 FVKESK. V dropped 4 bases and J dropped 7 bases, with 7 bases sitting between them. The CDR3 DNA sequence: TGTGCCAGCAGCCCCGGGATTGAAGCTTTCTTT. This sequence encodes CASSPGIEAFF. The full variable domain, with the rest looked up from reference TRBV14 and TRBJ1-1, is EAGVTQFPSHSVIEKGQTVTLRCDPISGHDNLYWYRRVMGKEIKFLLHFVKESKQDESGMPNNRFLAERTGGTYSTLKVQPAELEDSGVYFCASSPGIEAFFGQGTRLTVV.

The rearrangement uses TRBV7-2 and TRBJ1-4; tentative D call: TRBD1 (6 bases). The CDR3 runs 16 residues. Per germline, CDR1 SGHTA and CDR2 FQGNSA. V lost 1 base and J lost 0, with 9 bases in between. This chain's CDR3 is CASSLDRVATNEKLFF. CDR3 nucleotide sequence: TGTGCCAGCAGCTTAGACAGGGTTGCAACTAATGAAAAACTGTTTTTT.

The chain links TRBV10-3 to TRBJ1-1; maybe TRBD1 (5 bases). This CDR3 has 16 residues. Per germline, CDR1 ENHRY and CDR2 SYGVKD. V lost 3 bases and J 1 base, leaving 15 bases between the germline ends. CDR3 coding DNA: TGTGCCATCAGTGACTCGGCGGGGGTTTGGAACACTGAAGCTTTCTTT. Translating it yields CAISDSAGVWNTEAFF.

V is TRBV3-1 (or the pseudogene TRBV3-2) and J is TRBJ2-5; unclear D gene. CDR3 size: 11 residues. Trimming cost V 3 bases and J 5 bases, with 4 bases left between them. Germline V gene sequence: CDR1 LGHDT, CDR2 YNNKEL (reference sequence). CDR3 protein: CASSHRETQYF. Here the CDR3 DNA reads TGTGCCAGCAGCCATCGGGAGACCCAGTACTTC.

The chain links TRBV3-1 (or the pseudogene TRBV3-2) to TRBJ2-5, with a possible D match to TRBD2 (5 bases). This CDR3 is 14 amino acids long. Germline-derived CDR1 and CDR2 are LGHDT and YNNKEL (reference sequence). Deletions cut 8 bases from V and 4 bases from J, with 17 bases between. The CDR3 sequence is CASGSVSSAETQYF. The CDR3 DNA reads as TGTGCCAGCGGGAGTGTCTCCAGCGCAGAGACCCAGTACTTC.

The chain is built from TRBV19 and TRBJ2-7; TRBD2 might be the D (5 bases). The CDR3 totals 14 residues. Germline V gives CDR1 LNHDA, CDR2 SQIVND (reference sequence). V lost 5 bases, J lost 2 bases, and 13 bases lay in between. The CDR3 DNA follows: TGTGCCAGTAGTCCCTGGGGAGAGACCTACGAGCAGTACTTC. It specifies CASSPWGETYEQYF.

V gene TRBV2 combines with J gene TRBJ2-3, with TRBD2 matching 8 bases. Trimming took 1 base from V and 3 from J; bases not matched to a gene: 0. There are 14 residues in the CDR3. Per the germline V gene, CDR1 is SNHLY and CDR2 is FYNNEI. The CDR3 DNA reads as TGTGCCAGCAGTGAAGAGCGGGGGACAGATACGCAGTATTTT. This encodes CASSEERGTDTQYF.

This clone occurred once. The CDR3 nucleotides are TGCGCCAGCAGTCTCGGTTCGGGGGGAGGAGAGACCCAGTACTTC. It translates to CASSLGSGGGETQYF. The rearrangement uses TRBV5-1 and TRBJ2-5; 7 positions match TRBD2. This CDR3 spans 15 amino acids. The V and J ends lost 5 bases and 4 bases, in that order; junction bases with no gene match: 11. The germline V gene has CDR1 SGHRS and CDR2 YFSETQ.

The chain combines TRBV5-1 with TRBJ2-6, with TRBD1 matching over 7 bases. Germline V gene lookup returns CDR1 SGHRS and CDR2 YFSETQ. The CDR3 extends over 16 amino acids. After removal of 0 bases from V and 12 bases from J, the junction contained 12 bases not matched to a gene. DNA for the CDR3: TGCGCCAGCAGCTTGGCCGACAGGGCCGGGGCTTCCGTCCTGACTTTC. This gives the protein CASSLADRAGASVLTF.

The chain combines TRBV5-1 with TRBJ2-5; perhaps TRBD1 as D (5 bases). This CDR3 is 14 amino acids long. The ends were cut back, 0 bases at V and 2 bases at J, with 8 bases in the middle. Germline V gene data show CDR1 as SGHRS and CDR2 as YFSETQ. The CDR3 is CASSLGQPQETQYF. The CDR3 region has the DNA TGCGCCAGCAGCTTGGGACAGCCTCAAGAGACCCAGTACTTC.

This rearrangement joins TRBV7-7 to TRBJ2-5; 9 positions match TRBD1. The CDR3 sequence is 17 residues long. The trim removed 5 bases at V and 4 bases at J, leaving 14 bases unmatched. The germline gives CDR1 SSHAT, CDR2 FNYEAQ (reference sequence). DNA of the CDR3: TGTGCCAGCAGCCCCTATACCGGGACAGGGTTAAGAGAGACCCAGTACTTC. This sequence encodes CASSPYTGTGLRETQYF.

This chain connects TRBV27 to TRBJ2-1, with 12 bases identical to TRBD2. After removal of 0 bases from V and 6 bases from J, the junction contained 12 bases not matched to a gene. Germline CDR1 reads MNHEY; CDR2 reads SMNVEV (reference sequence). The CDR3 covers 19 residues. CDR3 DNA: TGTGCCAGCAGTTTATCGATCACGCTAGCGGGAGGGCCCTTCAATGAGCAGTTCTTC. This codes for CASSLSITLAGGPFNEQFF.

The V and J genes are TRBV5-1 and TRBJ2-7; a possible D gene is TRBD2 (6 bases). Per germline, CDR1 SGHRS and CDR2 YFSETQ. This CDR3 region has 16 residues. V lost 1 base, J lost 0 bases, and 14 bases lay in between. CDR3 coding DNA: TGCGCCAGCAGCTTGTCGGTGGGAGGTAGCTCCTACGAGCAGTACTTC. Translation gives CASSLSVGGSSYEQYF.

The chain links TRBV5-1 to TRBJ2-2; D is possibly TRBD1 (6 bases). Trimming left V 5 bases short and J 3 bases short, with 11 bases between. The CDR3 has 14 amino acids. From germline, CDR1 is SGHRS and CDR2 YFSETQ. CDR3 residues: CASRESGDTGELFF. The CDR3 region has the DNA TGCGCCAGCAGGGAGTCAGGGGACACCGGGGAGCTGTTTTTT. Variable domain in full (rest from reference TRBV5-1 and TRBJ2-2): KAGVTQTPRYLIKTRGQQVTLSCSPISGHRSVSWYQQTPGQGLQFLFEYFSETQRNKGNFPGRFSGRQFSNSRSEMNVSTLELGDSALYLCASRESGDTGELFFGEGSRLTVL.

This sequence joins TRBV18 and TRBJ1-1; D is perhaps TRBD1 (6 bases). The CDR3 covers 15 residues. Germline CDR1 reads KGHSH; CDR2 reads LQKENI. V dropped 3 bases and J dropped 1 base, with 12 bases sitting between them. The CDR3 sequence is CASSPVRTENTEAFF. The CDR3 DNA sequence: TGTGCCAGCTCACCCGTTCGGACAGAGAACACTGAAGCTTTCTTT. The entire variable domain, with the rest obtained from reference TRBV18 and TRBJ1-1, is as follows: NAGVMQNPRHLVRRRGQEARLRCSPMKGHSHVYWYRQLPEEGLKFMVYLQKENIIDESGMPKERFSAEFPKEGPSILRIQQVVRGDSAAYFCASSPVRTENTEAFFGQGTRLTVV.

CDR3: CATGSDGGRETQYF. In DNA, the CDR3 is TGTGCCACCGGCAGTGACGGAGGGAGGGAGACCCAGTACTTC. This rearrangement joins TRBV27 to TRBJ2-5, with D possibly being TRBD2 (6 bases). Germline V gene lookup returns CDR1 MNHEY and CDR2 SMNVEV (reference sequence). The V end was cut by 10 bases, the J end by 5 bases, with 20 bases between. The CDR3 is 14 residues long.

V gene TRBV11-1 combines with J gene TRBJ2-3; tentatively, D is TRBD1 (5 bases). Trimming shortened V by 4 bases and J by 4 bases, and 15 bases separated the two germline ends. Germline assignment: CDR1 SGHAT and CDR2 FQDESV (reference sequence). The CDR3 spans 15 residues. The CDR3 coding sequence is TGTGCCAGCAGCTCGATGGGGCGCGGACCAGATACGCAGTATTTT. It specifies CASSSMGRGPDTQYF.

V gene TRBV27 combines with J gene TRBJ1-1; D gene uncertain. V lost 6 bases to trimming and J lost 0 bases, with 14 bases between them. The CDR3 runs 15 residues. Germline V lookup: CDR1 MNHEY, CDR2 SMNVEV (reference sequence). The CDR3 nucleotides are TGTGCCAGCAGGCCGGGATGGGTTATGAACACTGAAGCTTTCTTT. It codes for CASRPGWVMNTEAFF.